The clone carrying this TCR beta chain occurred once. The sample belongs to a study of blood T cell repertoires in COVID-19. Measured with immunoSEQ multiplex PCR; TCRdb has only the in-frame clones, and not every one. The sample carries approximately 170,000 clones, around 80% recorded once. CDR1 is ENHRY, CDR2 SYGVKD, per germline. This CDR3 has 16 residues. The J segment lost 9 bases and the V segment lost 1 base, leaving 7 bases of the junction unmatched. This receptor was taken from a woman aged 80 or over with acute or convalescent COVID-19. The chain links TRBV10-3 to TRBJ1-6; 9 bases are shared with TRBD1. Sequences were obtained from peripheral blood. CDR3 DNA: TGTGCCATCAGTGAGTTCCGGGACAGGGAAGGTTCACCCCTCCACTTT. It encodes CAISEFRDREGSPLHF.